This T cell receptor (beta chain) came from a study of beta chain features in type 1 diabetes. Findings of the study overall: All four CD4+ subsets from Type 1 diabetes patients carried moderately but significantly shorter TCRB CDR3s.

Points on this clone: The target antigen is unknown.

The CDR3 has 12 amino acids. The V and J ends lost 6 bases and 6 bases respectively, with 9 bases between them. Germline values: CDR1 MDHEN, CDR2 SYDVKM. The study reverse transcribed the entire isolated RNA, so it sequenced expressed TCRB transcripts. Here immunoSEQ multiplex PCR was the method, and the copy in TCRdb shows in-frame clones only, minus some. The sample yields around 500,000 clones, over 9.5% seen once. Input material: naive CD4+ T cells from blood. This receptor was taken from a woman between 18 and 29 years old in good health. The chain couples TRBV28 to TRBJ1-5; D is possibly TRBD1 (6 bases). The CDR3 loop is CASRIQGQPQHF. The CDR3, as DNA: TGTGCCAGCAGAATACAGGGTCAGCCCCAGCATTTT.